The 30 T cell receptor beta chains below all came from one sample that was sequenced in a study of blood T cell repertoires in COVID-19. Assay: immunoSEQ multiplex PCR; the TCRdb copy retains only in-frame clones and omits some. The profile shows 200,000 to 250,000 clones, about 91% of them singletons. The sequenced sample consisted of PBMCs or T cells enriched from blood (not recorded which). The receptors originated from a woman between 45 and 65 years old with acute COVID-19.

V usage is TRBV5-1 and J usage is TRBJ2-1; 8 nucleotides agree with TRBD2. Trimming took 4 bases from V and 9 from J; bases not matched to a gene: 6. The CDR3 is 13 amino acids. The germline V gene encodes CDR1 SGHRS and CDR2 YFSETQ. The CDR3 is CASSPGLVGEQFF. The CDR3 DNA is TGCGCCAGCAGCCCGGGACTAGTCGGTGAGCAGTTCTTC.

The chain joins TRBV28 to TRBJ1-3; D is uncertain. Per germline, CDR1 MDHEN and CDR2 SYDVKM. Trimming removed 3 bases from V and 4 bases from J, with 7 bases in between. The CDR3 contains 13 residues. CDR3 sequence: CASSFGRGNTIYF. In nucleotides, the CDR3 is TGTGCCAGCAGTTTTGGCAGAGGAAACACCATATATTTT.

The chain is built from TRBV12-5 and TRBJ1-5; 7 nucleotides agree with TRBD1. The ends lost 0 bases at V and 4 bases at J; junction bases unmatched: 15. The germline V gene encodes CDR1 LGHNT and CDR2 FRNRAP. The CDR3 loop spans 19 amino acids. CDR3 sequence: CASGLVMMEGQRVNQPQHF. CDR3 bases: TGTGCTAGTGGTTTGGTAATGATGGAGGGACAGCGAGTGAATCAGCCCCAGCATTTT.

CDR3 DNA: TGTGCCAGCAGAGACCCCGGGAGCCTTGAGCCCCAGCATTTT. It translates to CASRDPGSLEPQHF. The rearrangement joins TRBV28 to TRBJ1-5, with no clear D. CDR1 and CDR2 from the germline V gene are MDHEN and SYDVKM. This CDR3 has 14 amino acids. Trimming left V 6 bases short and J 8 bases short, with 17 bases between.

The chain uses TRBV4-3 and TRBJ2-3; D perhaps matches TRBD2 (6 bases). Germline V gene sequence: CDR1 LGHNA, CDR2 YSLEER. Between the trimmed V and J ends, which lost 0 bases and 3 bases, there was a span of 13 bases. This CDR3 contains 16 residues. CDR3 coding DNA: TGCGCCAGCAGCCAAGACGGGGGAGATGGGACAGATACGCAGTATTTT. Residues: CASSQDGGDGTDTQYF.

This clone was counted between two and nine times. The rearrangement links TRBV18 to TRBJ2-7, with D perhaps TRBD2 (6 bases). V lost 3 bases and J 2 bases, leaving 11 bases between the germline ends. The CDR3 runs 14 residues. Germline V gene lookup returns CDR1 KGHSH and CDR2 LQKENI. The CDR3: CASSPSGRPYEQYF. The CDR3 region has the DNA TGTGCCAGCTCACCGTCTGGGAGGCCCTACGAGCAGTACTTC.

This rearrangement joins TRBV27 to TRBJ1-4; perhaps TRBD1 as D (6 bases). The CDR3 runs to 13 residues. V lost 5 bases, J lost 5 bases, and 9 bases lay in between. Germline values: CDR1 MNHEY, CDR2 SMNVEV (reference sequence). CDR3 DNA: TGTGCCAGCAGTACAGGGTTAAATGAAAAACTGTTTTTT. Protein product: CASSTGLNEKLFF.

As DNA, the CDR3 is TGTGCCAGCAGCTTGGTCCCGGGTATGAACACTGAAGCTTTCTTT. As protein: CASSLVPGMNTEAFF. The rearrangement links TRBV5-5 to TRBJ1-1; D remains ambiguous. Germline V lookup: CDR1 SGHKS, CDR2 YYEKEE (reference sequence). Trimming cost V 0 bases and J 0 bases, with 9 bases left between them. The CDR3 is made up of 15 amino acids.

The chain carries TRBV28 and TRBJ1-2; 10 nucleotides align to TRBD1. Germline trimming cut 7 bases from V and 6 bases from J; bases unmatched to any gene: 17. Germline V gene lookup returns CDR1 MDHEN and CDR2 SYDVKM. The CDR3 has 17 residues. The DNA for the CDR3 is TGTGCCAGCATGTCCGCACCCTTAGGACAGGGGGTCGATGGCTACACCTTC. This sequence encodes CASMSAPLGQGVDGYTF.

V is TRBV11-1 and J is TRBJ1-1; D ambiguous. The CDR3 spans 13 residues. The ends were cut back, 2 bases at V and 0 bases at J, with 4 bases in the middle. CDR1 is SGHAT, CDR2 FQDESV, per germline (reference sequence). The CDR3 is CASSLSLNTEAFF. In DNA, the CDR3 is TGTGCCAGCAGCTTAAGCTTGAACACTGAAGCTTTCTTT.

The chain uses TRBV11-2 and TRBJ2-5; TRBD1 matches 7 bases. The V gene end was trimmed by 4 bases and the J gene end by 5 bases; junction bases not matched to a gene: 16. Germline CDR1 is SGHAT and CDR2 is FQNNGV. The CDR3 sequence is 17 residues long. The CDR3, as DNA: TGTGCCAGCAGCTCGCTTACAGGGGTTGTTAGTGCGGAGACCCAGTACTTC. It specifies CASSSLTGVVSAETQYF.

The chain carries TRBV18 and TRBJ2-7; 8 nucleotides line up with TRBD1. CDR3 length: 15 amino acids. Looked up from germline, CDR1 is KGHSH and CDR2 is LQKENI. V was clipped by 1 base and J by 2 bases; unmatched bases: 4. The CDR3 here is CASSPRRDRTYEQYF. The CDR3 DNA sequence: TGTGCCAGCTCACCACGGCGGGACAGGACCTACGAGCAGTACTTC.

The V gene is TRBV6-5, the J gene TRBJ1-1; D gene unclear. The V end was cut by 7 bases, the J end by 2 bases, with 17 bases between. The CDR3 runs 15 residues. Looked up from germline, CDR1 is MNHEY and CDR2 is SVGAGI. Here the CDR3 reads CASIRGVGVNTEAFF. The CDR3 region has the DNA TGTGCCAGCATTCGCGGTGTGGGAGTAAACACTGAAGCTTTCTTT.

This clone showed up just once. The chain links TRBV5-1 to TRBJ1-1, with 8 nucleotides matching TRBD1. Germline V gene data show CDR1 as SGHRS and CDR2 as YFSETQ. V lost 0 bases, J lost 4 bases, and 2 bases stayed unmatched. CDR3 size: 14 residues. CDR3 loop: CASSLGQGPTEAFF. The CDR3 region has the DNA TGCGCCAGCAGCTTGGGACAGGGGCCCACTGAAGCTTTCTTT.

The genes are TRBV7-2 and TRBJ2-7, with D tentatively TRBD2 (5 bases). The V gene's germline CDR1 is SGHTA and CDR2 FQGNSA. The CDR3 loop spans 12 amino acids. V was clipped by 1 base and J by 6 bases, with 7 bases between them. CDR3 sequence reads: CASSLGGREQYF. As DNA, the CDR3 is TGTGCCAGCAGCTTAGGAGGGCGCGAGCAGTACTTC.

The rearrangement joins TRBV5-1 to TRBJ1-5; 8 nucleotides match TRBD1. Germline loops: CDR1 SGHRS, CDR2 YFSETQ. CDR3 length: 15 amino acids. The J segment lost 5 bases and the V segment lost 4 bases, leaving 8 bases of the junction unmatched. CDR3 sequence reads: CASSLSGQGDQPQHF. Written as DNA, the CDR3 is TGCGCCAGCAGCCTTAGCGGACAGGGAGATCAGCCCCAGCATTTT. Based on the CDR3 plus reference TRBV5-1 and TRBJ1-5, the full variable domain is KAGVTQTPRYLIKTRGQQVTLSCSPISGHRSVSWYQQTPGQGLQFLFEYFSETQRNKGNFPGRFSGRQFSNSRSEMNVSTLELGDSALYLCASSLSGQGDQPQHFGDGTRLSIL.

The chain carries TRBV4-2 and TRBJ2-2, with 9 bases lining up with TRBD1. Germline V CDR1 and CDR2: LGHNA, YNFKEQ. V dropped 1 base and J dropped 2; count of bases not matched to a gene: 5. The CDR3 covers 17 residues. The CDR3 sequence: CASSQVRQGGNTGELFF. The CDR3 DNA follows: TGTGCCAGCAGCCAAGTCCGACAGGGGGGTAACACCGGGGAGCTGTTTTTT.

The J gene is TRBJ1-1, the V gene TRBV9; 7 bases map to TRBD1. CDR3 length: 13 residues. The V and J ends lost 2 bases and 10 bases, in that order; junction bases with no gene match: 8. Germline V gives CDR1 SGDLS, CDR2 YYNGEE. Written as DNA, the CDR3 is TGTGCCAGCAGCGTCCCGGACAGGCCGAGAGCTTTCTTT. Encoded protein: CASSVPDRPRAFF.

The genes are TRBV7-9 and TRBJ2-1; TRBD2 matches at 14 bases. From germline, CDR1 is SEHNR and CDR2 FQNEAQ (reference sequence). With 6 bases clipped from V and 3 bases from J, the junction kept 7 bases outside the gene matches. The CDR3 is 17 residues long. CDR3 amino acids: CASSPGLAGGLYNEQFF. Written as DNA, the CDR3 is TGTGCCAGCAGTCCAGGACTAGCGGGAGGCCTCTACAATGAGCAGTTCTTC.

The chain combines TRBV27 with TRBJ2-7; 10 positions match TRBD1. Germline CDR1 is MNHEY and CDR2 is SMNVEV (reference sequence). Germline trimming cut 5 bases from V and 5 bases from J; bases unmatched to any gene: 6. The CDR3 runs to 14 residues. CDR3 amino acids: CASSNRQGANEQYF. CDR3 coding DNA: TGTGCCAGCAGTAATCGACAGGGGGCGAACGAGCAGTACTTC.

The chain couples TRBV21-1 to TRBJ2-1; the table's D call TRBD2 went unverified against the DNA. TRBV21-1 is described as a pseudogene. This CDR3 region has 15 residues. This CDR3 is CASGPRTSGSDEQFF. CDR3 bases: TGTGCCAGCGGCCCTAGGACTAGCGGGAGTGATGAGCAGTTCTTC.

This clone was observed a single time. The chain employs TRBV19 and TRBJ2-1, with D perhaps matching TRBD2 (6 bases). With 6 bases removed from V and 7 bases from J, the gap between germline ends came to 16 bases. Germline V gene data show CDR1 as LNHDA and CDR2 as SQIVND (reference sequence). This CDR3 has 14 residues. In DNA form, the CDR3 reads TGTGCCAGTAGCCCGACTAGGTCCCAGAATGAGCAGTTCTTC. This codes for CASSPTRSQNEQFF.

V gene TRBV6-5 combines with J gene TRBJ1-1, with D uncertain. The CDR3 sequence is 13 residues long. The germline CDR1 and CDR2 sequences are MNHEY and SVGAGI. Between the trimmed V and J ends, which lost 7 bases and 11 bases, there was a span of 20 bases. CDR3 sequence (DNA): TGTGCCAGCACCGACCGCTCCGTAACCGGGGCTTTCTTT. Protein: CASTDRSVTGAFF.

The chain uses TRBV19 and TRBJ2-7; a weak D match, TRBD1 (6 bases). The germline CDR1 and CDR2 sequences are LNHDA and SQIVND (reference sequence). Trimming pared 5 bases from V and 4 bases from J, leaving 15 bases between. The CDR3 sequence is 14 residues long. CDR3 coding DNA: TGTGCCAGTAGTGGAACACAGGGTGGGTACGAGCAGTACTTC. This codes for CASSGTQGGYEQYF.

The J gene is TRBJ2-5, the V gene TRBV14, with 12 nucleotides matching TRBD2. CDR1 is SGHDN and CDR2 is FVKESK in the germline V gene. The CDR3 has 16 residues. After removal of 1 base from V and 4 bases from J, the junction contained 4 bases not matched to a gene. In DNA, the CDR3 is TGTGCCAGCAGCCAAGGACTAGCGGGAGAGGGAGAGACCCAGTACTTC. It translates to CASSQGLAGEGETQYF.

V usage is TRBV9 and J usage is TRBJ2-2; D might be TRBD2 (6 bases). Trimming pared 3 bases from V and 6 bases from J, leaving 18 bases between. Germline values: CDR1 SGDLS, CDR2 YYNGEE. This CDR3 region has 16 residues. This chain's CDR3 is CASSAGDGGRAGELFF. The CDR3 region has the DNA TGTGCCAGCAGCGCCGGGGACGGGGGTCGGGCCGGGGAGCTGTTTTTT.

The gene calls are TRBV30 and TRBJ2-1; D unresolved. The V and J ends lost 5 bases and 7 bases respectively, with 12 bases between them. The CDR3 runs to 12 residues. Germline V gene data show CDR1 as GTSNPN and CDR2 as SVGIG (reference sequence). CDR3 region: CAWGLRRNEQFF. The CDR3 coding sequence is TGTGCCTGGGGGTTGAGGCGGAATGAGCAGTTCTTC.

The rearrangement uses TRBV27 and TRBJ2-1, with 10 bases matching TRBD2. The CDR3 has 18 residues. The germline gives CDR1 MNHEY, CDR2 SMNVEV (reference sequence). The junction had 17 bases not matched to a gene; V was cut back by 3 bases and J by 9 bases. The CDR3 sequence: CASSFPSLRAGGLGEQFF. CDR3 nucleotides: TGTGCCAGCAGTTTCCCTTCCCTTAGAGCGGGAGGGCTGGGTGAGCAGTTCTTC.

This chain uses TRBV30 with TRBJ2-5; 10 nucleotides agree with TRBD2. The CDR3 is 13 residues long. Losses at the gene ends were 5 bases for V and 4 bases for J; bases not matched to a gene: 4. CDR1 GTSNPN and CDR2 SVGIG come from the germline V gene (reference sequence). CDR3 loop: CAWLAGVGETQYF. CDR3 bases: TGTGCCTGGCTAGCGGGAGTGGGAGAGACCCAGTACTTC.

The genes are TRBV9 and TRBJ2-2; 10 bases are a match to TRBD2. CDR1 is SGDLS, CDR2 YYNGEE, per germline. J gave up 1 base and V 4 bases, and 4 bases lay outside the gene matches. The CDR3 consists of 16 residues. Here the CDR3 DNA reads TGTGCCAGCAGCATCCGGACTAGCGGGAACACCGGGGAGCTGTTTTTT. Translation gives CASSIRTSGNTGELFF.